This entry is about one TCR beta chain. Other DNA sequences within the sample encode an identical CDR3. The data derive from a study of shared clonotypes between healthy human individuals. All donors were Caucasian adults living in Nashville, Tennessee. Authors' processing steps: Because ImmunoSEQ provided only junction sequences with no quality scores, the filtering differed. The data were produced by immunoSEQ multiplex PCR, yet TCRdb's version contains in-frame clones alone and is incomplete. V, J and clone size are taken as reported in that table, and D and trimming were inferred from the DNA itself. The sample holds fewer than 650,000 clones, less than 80% seen once. Germline CDR1 SGDLS, CDR2 YYNGEE. The CDR3 length is 13 residues. With V trimmed by 3 bases and J by 3 bases, 0 bases remained unmatched.

This rearrangement joins TRBV9 to TRBJ1-3; 7 bases are a match to TRBD1. The receptor comes from a woman in her 40s in good health. Some clones in this sample may be carry-over from other donors' samples. The specimen sequenced was PBMCs. The CDR3 DNA is TGTGCCAGCAGCGGGACAGGTGGAAACACCATATATTTT. Translation: CASSGTGGNTIYF. Combining the CDR3 with reference TRBV9 and TRBJ1-3 gives the whole variable domain DSGVTQTPKHLITATGQRVTLRCSPRSGDLSVYWYQQSLDQGLQFLIQYYNGEERAKGNILERFSAQQFPDLHSELNLSSLELGDSALYFCASSGTGGNTIYFGEGSWLTVV.